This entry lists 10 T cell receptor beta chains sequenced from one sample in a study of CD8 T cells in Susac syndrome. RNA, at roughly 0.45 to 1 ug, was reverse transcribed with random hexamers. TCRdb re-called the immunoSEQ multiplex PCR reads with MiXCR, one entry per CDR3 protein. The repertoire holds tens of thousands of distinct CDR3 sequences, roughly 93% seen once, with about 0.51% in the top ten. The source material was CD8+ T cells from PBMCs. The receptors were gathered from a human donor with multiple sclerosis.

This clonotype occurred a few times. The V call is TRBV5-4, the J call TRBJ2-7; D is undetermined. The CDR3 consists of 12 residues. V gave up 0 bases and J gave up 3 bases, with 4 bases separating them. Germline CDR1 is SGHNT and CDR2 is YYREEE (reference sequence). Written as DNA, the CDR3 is TGTGCCAGCAGCTTGGGGGACTACGAGCAGTACTTC. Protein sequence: CASSLGDYEQYF.

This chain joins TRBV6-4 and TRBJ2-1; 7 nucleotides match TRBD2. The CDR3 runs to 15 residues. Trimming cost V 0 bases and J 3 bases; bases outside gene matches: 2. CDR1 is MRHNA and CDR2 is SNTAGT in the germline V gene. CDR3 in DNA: TGTGCCAGCAGTGACTCGAGCGGGGACTACAATGAGCAGTTCTTC. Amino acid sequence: CASSDSSGDYNEQFF.

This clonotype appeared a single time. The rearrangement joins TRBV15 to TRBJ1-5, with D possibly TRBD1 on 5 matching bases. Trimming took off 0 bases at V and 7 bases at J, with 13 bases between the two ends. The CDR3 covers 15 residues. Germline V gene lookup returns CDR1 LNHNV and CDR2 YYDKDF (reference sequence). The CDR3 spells CATSRDSGPGQPQHF. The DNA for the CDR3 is TGTGCCACCAGCAGAGATTCGGGGCCAGGGCAGCCCCAGCATTTT.

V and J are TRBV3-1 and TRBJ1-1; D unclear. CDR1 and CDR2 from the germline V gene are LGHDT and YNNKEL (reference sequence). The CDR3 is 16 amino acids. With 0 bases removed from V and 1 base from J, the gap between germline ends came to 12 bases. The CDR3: CASSQDTVWQNTEAFF. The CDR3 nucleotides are TGTGCCAGCAGCCAAGATACGGTTTGGCAGAACACTGAAGCTTTCTTT.

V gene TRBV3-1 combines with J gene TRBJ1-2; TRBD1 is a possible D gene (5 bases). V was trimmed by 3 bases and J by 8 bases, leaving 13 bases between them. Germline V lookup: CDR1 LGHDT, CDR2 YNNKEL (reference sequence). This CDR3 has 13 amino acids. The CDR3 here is CASSQGVGGGYTF. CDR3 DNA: TGTGCCAGCAGCCAGGGGGTTGGCGGAGGCTACACCTTC.

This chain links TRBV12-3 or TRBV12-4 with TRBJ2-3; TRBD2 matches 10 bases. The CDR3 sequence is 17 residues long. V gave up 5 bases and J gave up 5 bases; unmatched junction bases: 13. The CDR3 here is CASSAPESGGAGDTQYF. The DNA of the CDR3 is TGTGCCAGCAGTGCTCCCGAAAGCGGGGGGGCCGGAGATACGCAGTATTTT.

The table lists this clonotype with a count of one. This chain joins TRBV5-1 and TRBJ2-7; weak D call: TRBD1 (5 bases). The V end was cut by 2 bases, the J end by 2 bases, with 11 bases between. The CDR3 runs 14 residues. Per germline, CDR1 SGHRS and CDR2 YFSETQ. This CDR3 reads CASSLGRATYEQYF. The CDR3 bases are TGCGCCAGCAGCTTAGGCAGGGCAACCTACGAGCAGTACTTC.

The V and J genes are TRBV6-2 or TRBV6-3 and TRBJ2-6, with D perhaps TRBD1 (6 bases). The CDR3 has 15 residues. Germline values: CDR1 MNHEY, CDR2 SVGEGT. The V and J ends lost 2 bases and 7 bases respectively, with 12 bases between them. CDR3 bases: TGTGCCAGCAGTTACACCCAGACAGGAGCCAACGTCCTGACTTTC. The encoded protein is CASSYTQTGANVLTF.

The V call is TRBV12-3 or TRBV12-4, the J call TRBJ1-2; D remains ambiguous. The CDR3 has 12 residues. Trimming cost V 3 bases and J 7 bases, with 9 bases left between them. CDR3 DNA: TGTGCCAGCAGTTTCGGGAATAGTGGCTACACCTTC. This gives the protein CASSFGNSGYTF.

CDR3 sequence (DNA): TGTGCCAGCAGCTTAGTTGGGGGCGCGGGGGGTTCACCCCTCCACTTT. This sequence encodes CASSLVGGAGGSPLHF. The chain recombines TRBV7-9 with TRBJ1-6; perhaps TRBD1 as D (6 bases). V was clipped by 1 base and J by 9 bases, with 16 bases between them. Per the germline V gene, CDR1 is SEHNR and CDR2 is FQNEAQ (reference sequence). The CDR3 runs to 16 residues. The entire variable domain, with the rest obtained from reference TRBV7-9 and TRBJ1-6, is as follows: DTGVSQNPRHKITKRGQNVTFRCDPISEHNRLYWYRQTLGQGPEFLTYFQNEAQLEKSRLLSDRFSAERPKGSFSTLEIQRTEQGDSAMYLCASSLVGGAGGSPLHFGNGTRLTVT.